The 13 T cell receptor beta chains given below trace back to one sample, sequenced in a study of T cells in Graves' hyperthyroidism and ophthalmopathy. RNA transcripts provided the source from which TCR beta CDR3 regions were amplified. During a first-round RT-PCR of the TCR CDR3, the HTBI primer set was used. TCRdb analysed the multiplex PCR reads with MiXCR anew, one entry per CDR3 protein. The repertoire has about 340,000 distinct CDR3 sequences, 15% to 20% of them found once; the top ten carry 45% to 50%. Sequencing was carried out using blood. These receptors were collected from a woman aged 50 to 65 with Graves' hyperthyroidism.

The CDR3 region is CASNRGAEAFF. CDR3 DNA sequence: TGTGCCAGCAACCGAGGGGCTGAAGCTTTCTTT. The chain is built from TRBV7-9 and TRBJ1-1; a weak D match, TRBD1 (5 bases). The CDR3 sequence is 11 residues long. Trimming took off 7 bases at V and 6 bases at J, with 9 bases between the two ends. CDR1 SEHNR and CDR2 FQNEAQ come from the germline V gene (reference sequence).

This clonotype has more than one count but fewer than ten. The CDR3 is CASSHFPGQNTGELFF. The CDR3 nucleotides are TGTGCCAGCAGCCATTTCCCGGGACAGAACACCGGGGAGCTGTTTTTT. This chain joins TRBV5-6 and TRBJ2-2; a possible D gene is TRBD1 (6 bases). Trimming stripped 4 bases from V and 1 base from J, with 14 bases between. Germline-derived CDR1 and CDR2 are SGHDT and YYEEEE. This CDR3 has 16 amino acids.

In its sample, this clonotype was seen many times. The rearrangement joins TRBV5-1 to TRBJ1-2, with D tentatively TRBD1 (5 bases). V was trimmed by 7 bases and J by 1 base, leaving 17 bases between them. The CDR3 runs 15 residues. Looked up from germline, CDR1 is SGHRS and CDR2 is YFSETQ. In DNA, the CDR3 is TGCGCCAGCGGGCGGGGTACAGGCCTTAACTATGGCTACACCTTC. Its translation is CASGRGTGLNYGYTF. Filled out from reference TRBV5-1 and TRBJ1-2, the complete variable domain reads KAGVTQTPRYLIKTRGQQVTLSCSPISGHRSVSWYQQTPGQGLQFLFEYFSETQRNKGNFPGRFSGRQFSNSRSEMNVSTLELGDSALYLCASGRGTGLNYGYTFGSGTRLTVV.

Ten or more counts support this clonotype. The chain links TRBV18 to TRBJ2-3; no clear D gene. The V gene's germline CDR1 is KGHSH and CDR2 LQKENI. The CDR3 sequence is 15 residues long. V was cut by 0 bases and J by 4 bases, with 11 bases left in between. CDR3: CASSPPVLRADTQYF. The CDR3 coding sequence is TGTGCCAGCTCACCACCGGTCCTTCGGGCAGATACGCAGTATTTT.

This clonotype has a count of ten or more. The V and J genes are TRBV7-8 and TRBJ2-1; 10 bases match TRBD2. This CDR3 is 16 amino acids long. Germline CDR1 reads SGHVS; CDR2 reads FQNEAQ. After removal of 1 base from V and 4 bases from J, the junction contained 4 bases not matched to a gene. The CDR3 sequence: CASSLGGTSVYNEQFF. The CDR3 nucleotides are TGTGCCAGCAGCTTAGGTGGGACTAGCGTTTACAATGAGCAGTTCTTC. The full variable domain, completed using reference TRBV7-8 and TRBJ2-1, is GAGVSQSPRYKVAKRGQDVALRCDPISGHVSLFWYQQALGQGPEFLTYFQNEAQLDKSGLPSDRFFAERPEGSVSTLKIQRTQQEDSAVYLCASSLGGTSVYNEQFFGPGTRLTVL.

The chain carries TRBV25-1 and TRBJ1-1, with D unclear. In germline, CDR1 is MGHDK, CDR2 SYGVNS. Trimming shortened V by 3 bases and J by 5 bases, and 10 bases separated the two germline ends. This CDR3 comprises 13 residues. The CDR3 coding sequence is TGTGCCAGCAGTGATTCGGGCGGGACTGAAGCTTTCTTT. Encoded protein: CASSDSGGTEAFF. Together with reference TRBV25-1 and TRBJ1-1, the CDR3 gives the full variable domain: EADIYQTPRYLVIGTGKKITLECSQTMGHDKMYWYQQDPGMELHLIHYSYGVNSTEKGDLSSESTVSRIRTEHFPLTLESARPSHTSQYLCASSDSGGTEAFFGQGTRLTVV.

This chain joins TRBV20-1 and TRBJ1-5; D gene uncertain. Germline V CDR1 and CDR2: DFQATT, SNEGSKA (reference sequence). V was pared by 6 bases and J by 0 bases, with 12 bases between. CDR3 length: 14 amino acids. The CDR3 region has the DNA TGCAGTGCCGCACCCGTGGATAGCAATCAGCCCCAGCATTTT. Encoded protein: CSAAPVDSNQPQHF.

This clonotype was counted many times. V is TRBV18 and J is TRBJ1-5; no definite D call. Germline lookup yields CDR1 KGHSH and CDR2 LQKENI. This CDR3 is built from 16 residues. Trimming took off 8 bases at V and 0 bases at J, with 17 bases between the two ends. DNA of the CDR3: TGTGCCAGCCGCCTCCCGGCCAGAAATAGCAATCAGCCCCAGCATTTT. Translation gives CASRLPARNSNQPQHF.

This clonotype appeared a single time. At one boundary the junction diverges from the germline segment, which might be a read error. The V and J genes are TRBV7-2 and TRBJ2-1, with no clear D. This CDR3 has 15 amino acids. CDR1 SGHTA and CDR2 FQGNSA come from the germline V gene. The DNA for the CDR3 is TGTGCCAGCAGATCAACCGGATTTACTCTCAATGAGCAGCTCTTC. Amino acids: CASRSTGFTLNEQLF.

This clonotype appeared many times. The V call is TRBV11-3, the J call TRBJ2-1; 8 nucleotides match TRBD1. V gave up 0 bases and J gave up 4 bases; unmatched junction bases: 5. The CDR3 is 16 amino acids. CDR1 and CDR2 from the germline V gene are SGHNT and YENEEA. The DNA of the CDR3 is TGTGCCAGCAGCTTAGATTCGGGACAGGTGTACAATGAGCAGTTCTTC. Translated: CASSLDSGQVYNEQFF.

This clonotype appeared many times. The V and J genes are TRBV12-3 or TRBV12-4 and TRBJ2-5; 10 nucleotides align to TRBD2. CDR3 size: 14 residues. Losses at the gene ends were 4 bases for V and 5 bases for J; bases not matched to a gene: 4. CDR3 in amino acids: CASSWSSGGETQYF. CDR3 sequence (DNA): TGTGCCAGCAGTTGGAGTAGCGGGGGGGAGACCCAGTACTTC.

The J gene is TRBJ2-7, the V gene TRBV6-5; the D is unclear. The CDR3 consists of 14 residues. Deletions cut 4 bases from V and 7 bases from J, with 17 bases between. Germline values: CDR1 MNHEY, CDR2 SVGAGI. CDR3: CASSLGALEREQYF. CDR3 DNA sequence: TGTGCCAGCAGTTTAGGAGCTCTAGAGAGGGAGCAGTACTTC.

This clonotype has only a few counts. The gene calls are TRBV28 and TRBJ1-4, with a tentative D call TRBD1 (6 bases). Germline V gene sequence: CDR1 MDHEN, CDR2 SYDVKM. The CDR3 contains 17 residues. Between the trimmed V and J ends, which lost 5 bases and 0 bases, there was a span of 16 bases. CDR3 protein: CASSPRRGETTNEKLFF. CDR3 bases: TGTGCCAGCAGTCCCCGAAGGGGGGAAACAACTAATGAAAAACTGTTTTTT. The full variable domain, rest sourced from reference TRBV28 and TRBJ1-4, is DVKVTQSSRYLVKRTGEKVFLECVQDMDHENMFWYRQDPGLGLRLIYFSYDVKMKEKGDIPEGYSVSREKKERFSLILESASTNQTSMYLCASSPRRGETTNEKLFFGSGTQLSVL.